This entry lists 24 T cell receptor beta chains sequenced from one sample in a study of shared clonotypes between healthy human individuals. Generated by immunoSEQ multiplex PCR, the TCRdb table keeps only in-frame clones and is missing some. The sample has approximately 340,000 clones; over 70% are singletons. Input material: memory CD4+ T cells sorted from blood. The subset: CD45RA-negative fraction. The receptors here all came from a man between 25 and 39 years old in good health.

The chain uses TRBV30 and TRBJ2-2; D is unresolved. There are 17 residues in the CDR3. V lost 0 bases and J 0 bases, leaving 14 bases between the germline ends. Per germline, CDR1 GTSNPN and CDR2 SVGIG (reference sequence). The CDR3 nucleotides are TGTGCCTGGAGTGTCGGCACCTTCCGATCGAACACCGGGGAGCTGTTTTTT. Translating it yields CAWSVGTFRSNTGELFF.

The chain employs TRBV5-4 and TRBJ2-1, with TRBD1 identical over 10 bases. The CDR3 contains 15 residues. V lost 0 bases and J lost 8; bases outside the gene matches: 5. Germline lookup yields CDR1 SGHNT and CDR2 YYREEE (reference sequence). CDR3 sequence reads: CASSLAGTGVYEQFF. In nucleotides, the CDR3 is TGTGCCAGCAGCTTGGCCGGGACAGGGGTTTATGAGCAGTTCTTC.

This chain uses TRBV5-1 with TRBJ1-2; no clear D gene. This CDR3 is built from 15 residues. The V gene lost 0 bases and the J gene lost 2 bases, with 11 bases spanning the gap. CDR1 and CDR2 (germline): SGHRS, YFSETQ. The DNA for the CDR3 is TGCGCCAGCAGCTTGGTATCCACAGCCAACTATGGCTACACCTTC. It encodes CASSLVSTANYGYTF.

The J gene is TRBJ1-5, the V gene TRBV28; tentatively, D is TRBD1 (6 bases). Trimming took 2 bases from V and 7 from J, leaving 15 bases between them. CDR1 is MDHEN and CDR2 is SYDVKM in the germline V gene. The CDR3 covers 15 residues. This chain's CDR3 is CASSLGQSSLQPQHF. Here the CDR3 DNA reads TGTGCCAGCAGTTTAGGACAGAGTTCGTTACAGCCCCAGCATTTT.

The V and J genes are TRBV5-1 and TRBJ1-2; 8 positions agree with TRBD1. CDR1 is SGHRS, CDR2 YFSETQ, per germline. The CDR3 is 15 amino acids. Trimming at V came to 1 base and at J to 4 bases, leaving 6 bases not matched to a gene. CDR3 sequence: CASSLRQGAFYGYTF. The CDR3 nucleotides are TGCGCCAGCAGCTTGAGGCAGGGGGCCTTCTATGGCTACACCTTC.

The rearrangement joins TRBV5-8 to TRBJ2-1, with 7 bases lining up with TRBD2. The junction had 21 bases not matched to a gene; V was cut back by 7 bases and J by 5 bases. Looked up from germline, CDR1 is SGHTS and CDR2 is YDEGEE. The CDR3 is made up of 18 amino acids. CDR3 in amino acids: CASPIPPSGYNEDNEQFF. Here the CDR3 DNA reads TGTGCCAGCCCCATCCCGCCTAGCGGATACAACGAGGACAATGAGCAGTTCTTC.

This clone is a singleton in its sample. The chain combines TRBV11-2 with TRBJ2-5, with TRBD1 identical over 7 bases. The junction had 3 bases not matched to a gene; V was cut back by 1 base and J by 4 bases. CDR3 length: 14 residues. Germline CDR1 SGHAT, CDR2 FQNNGV. CDR3 nucleotide sequence: TGTGCCAGCAGCTTAGTGACAGGGCCAGAGACCCAGTACTTC. It encodes CASSLVTGPETQYF. The full variable domain, its missing parts supplied by reference TRBV11-2 and TRBJ2-5, is EAGVAQSPRYKIIEKRQSVAFWCNPISGHATLYWYQQILGQGPKLLIQFQNNGVVDDSQLPKDRFSAERLKGVDSTLKIQPAKLEDSAVYLCASSLVTGPETQYFGPGTRLLVL.

The CDR3 nucleotides are TGTGCCAGCAGCTCCTCCGGGACAGGGGAGGAAAAACTGTTTTTT. Amino acid sequence: CASSSSGTGEEKLFF. This chain links TRBV11-2 with TRBJ1-4, with 10 bases lining up with TRBD1. The germline CDR1 and CDR2 sequences are SGHAT and FQNNGV. The CDR3 length is 15 residues. J was trimmed by 8 bases and V by 4 bases; bases with no gene match: 7. The full variable domain, completed using reference TRBV11-2 and TRBJ1-4, is EAGVAQSPRYKIIEKRQSVAFWCNPISGHATLYWYQQILGQGPKLLIQFQNNGVVDDSQLPKDRFSAERLKGVDSTLKIQPAKLEDSAVYLCASSSSGTGEEKLFFGSGTQLSVL.

This clone was counted between two and nine times. The chain recombines TRBV7-8 with TRBJ2-7; TRBD2 matches at 14 bases. Germline V lookup: CDR1 SGHVS, CDR2 FQNEAQ. This CDR3 is built from 14 residues. V gave up 3 bases and J gave up 7 bases; unmatched junction bases: 2. The CDR3 DNA reads as TGTGCCAGCAGCTTTGGGACTAGCGGGGGTGAGCAGTACTTC. Translating it yields CASSFGTSGGEQYF.

This clone was seen just once. V is TRBV5-1 and J is TRBJ2-4; D unresolved. The ends were cut back, 4 bases at V and 5 bases at J, with 16 bases in the middle. Germline V gene lookup returns CDR1 SGHRS and CDR2 YFSETQ. This CDR3 is built from 15 residues. CDR3 in amino acids: CASSLGRQTQNIQYF. In DNA form, the CDR3 reads TGCGCCAGCAGCCTTGGACGCCAGACCCAAAACATTCAGTACTTC.

This chain links TRBV11-3 with TRBJ2-5; D is uncertain. This CDR3 has 13 amino acids. Germline V CDR1 and CDR2: SGHNT, YENEEA. With 1 base removed from V and 10 bases from J, the gap between germline ends came to 13 bases. This CDR3 reads CASSLGRPEDQYF. CDR3 sequence (DNA): TGTGCCAGCAGCTTAGGGCGACCTGAGGACCAGTACTTC.

The chain uses TRBV11-2 and TRBJ1-4, with D possibly TRBD1 on 5 matching bases. There are 14 residues in the CDR3. Trimming shortened V by 7 bases and J by 11 bases, and 20 bases separated the two germline ends. The germline V gene encodes CDR1 SGHAT and CDR2 FQNNGV. CDR3 nucleotide sequence: TGTGCCAGCACACCAGGGACGGCCGGGGGGAAACTGTTTTTT. Its translation: CASTPGTAGGKLFF. The full variable domain, completed using reference TRBV11-2 and TRBJ1-4, is EAGVAQSPRYKIIEKRQSVAFWCNPISGHATLYWYQQILGQGPKLLIQFQNNGVVDDSQLPKDRFSAERLKGVDSTLKIQPAKLEDSAVYLCASTPGTAGGKLFFGSGTQLSVL.

V gene TRBV28 combines with J gene TRBJ2-1; TRBD2 matches 8 bases. Germline trimming cut 4 bases from V and 7 bases from J; bases unmatched to any gene: 9. The CDR3 is 15 residues long. Germline loops: CDR1 MDHEN, CDR2 SYDVKM. CDR3 loop: CASSSPSGRENEQFF. The CDR3 region has the DNA TGTGCCAGCAGTTCCCCTAGCGGGCGGGAAAATGAGCAGTTCTTC.

The chain couples TRBV18 to TRBJ1-3; 7 bases align to TRBD1. V lost 3 bases, J lost 4 bases, and 9 bases stayed unmatched. The CDR3 spans 16 residues. Germline V gives CDR1 KGHSH, CDR2 LQKENI. DNA for the CDR3: TGTGCCAGCTCACCGAAGGGACAGATGGGAGGAAACACCATATATTTT. Residues: CASSPKGQMGGNTIYF.

The table lists this clone with a count of one. This chain uses TRBV10-2 with TRBJ2-3, with D unclear. CDR1 and CDR2 (germline): WSHSY, SAAADI. V gave up 3 bases and J gave up 2 bases, with 9 bases separating them. This CDR3 is built from 14 residues. The CDR3 DNA reads TGCGCCAGCAGTGATGGCCGGACCACAGATACGCAGTATTTT. Encoded protein: CASSDGRTTDTQYF.

The V and J genes are TRBV2 and TRBJ1-1; D not certain. Germline assignment: CDR1 SNHLY and CDR2 FYNNEI. V lost 6 bases and J lost 3, with 8 bases in between. The CDR3 spans 12 residues. The CDR3 DNA reads TGTGCCAGCAGCGCTGAGGACACTGAAGCTTTCTTT. It yields the protein CASSAEDTEAFF.

This clone was recorded a few times. The chain joins TRBV7-2 to TRBJ1-5; 8 positions agree with TRBD1. The CDR3 extends over 15 amino acids. V shed 1 base and J 6 bases; nucleotides not matched to a gene: 5. CDR1 SGHTA and CDR2 FQGNSA come from the germline V gene. The CDR3 nucleotides read TGTGCCAGCAGCTTAGTAGGACAGGGAGGTCAGCCCCAGCATTTT. Translation: CASSLVGQGGQPQHF.

Concerning this clone: Distinct nucleotide sequences in the sample also encode this CDR3. The V and J genes are TRBV10-3 and TRBJ2-1; D gene unclear. The CDR3 is 11 amino acids. V lost 2 bases, J lost 8 bases, and 4 bases lay in between. The germline CDR1 and CDR2 sequences are ENHRY and SYGVKD. CDR3 nucleotide sequence: TGTGCCATCAGTGAGCTTGATGAGCAGTTCTTC. Its translation is CAISELDEQFF.

V usage is TRBV11-3 and J usage is TRBJ2-7; D could derive from TRBD1 or TRBD2 (5 bases each). The germline V and J ends were trimmed by 1 base and 3 bases, with 10 bases remaining between them. This CDR3 is built from 14 residues. From germline, CDR1 is SGHNT and CDR2 YENEEA. This CDR3 reads CASSLAWDGYEQYF. CDR3 nucleotide sequence: TGTGCCAGCAGCTTAGCCTGGGACGGCTACGAGCAGTACTTC.

V usage is TRBV5-1 and J usage is TRBJ2-1; 10 nucleotides match TRBD2. This CDR3 is 23 amino acids long. Trimming removed 0 bases from V and 4 bases from J; junction bases left unmatched: 25. Looked up from germline, CDR1 is SGHRS and CDR2 is YFSETQ. CDR3 nucleotides: TGCGCCAGCAGCTTGGCCCGATTGGAAGGGGGCTTAAGCGGGAGGGCCAGATACAATGAGCAGTTCTTC. Protein product: CASSLARLEGGLSGRARYNEQFF.

This chain's CDR3 is CASSPSQGSTEAFF. The CDR3 region has the DNA TGTGCCAGCTCACCTTCCCAGGGAAGTACTGAAGCTTTCTTT. The chain uses TRBV18 and TRBJ1-1; possible D gene TRBD1, 5 bases. CDR1 is KGHSH, CDR2 LQKENI, per germline. V was clipped by 3 bases and J by 5 bases, with 13 bases between them. The CDR3 consists of 14 residues.

This chain connects TRBV11-2 to TRBJ2-3; D ambiguous. CDR1 and CDR2 from the germline V gene are SGHAT and FQNNGV. The CDR3 runs to 15 residues. V was clipped by 6 bases and J by 4 bases, with 17 bases between them. CDR3 DNA sequence: TGTGCCAGCAGTTACGGGTTTCCCGTCCCAGATACGCAGTATTTT. Its protein is CASSYGFPVPDTQYF.

This rearrangement joins TRBV7-9 to TRBJ2-2; TRBD2 is a possible D gene (6 bases). Germline CDR1 and CDR2: SEHNR and FQNEAQ (reference sequence). V was shortened by 5 bases and J by 1 base, with 14 bases between the two germline ends. The CDR3 is made up of 16 amino acids. The DNA of the CDR3 is TGTGCCAGCAGCCCTCCGGGACTCAGGAACACCGGGGAGCTGTTTTTT. Protein product: CASSPPGLRNTGELFF.

The table lists this clone with a count of one. The chain has TRBV12-5 and TRBJ1-5; D is unclear. V lost 5 bases to trimming and J lost 0 bases, with 14 bases between them. Germline V gene sequence: CDR1 LGHNT, CDR2 FRNRAP. CDR3 length equals 16 residues. The CDR3 here is CASGPRRINSNQPQHF. CDR3 sequence (DNA): TGTGCTAGTGGTCCCCGACGGATAAATAGCAATCAGCCCCAGCATTTT.